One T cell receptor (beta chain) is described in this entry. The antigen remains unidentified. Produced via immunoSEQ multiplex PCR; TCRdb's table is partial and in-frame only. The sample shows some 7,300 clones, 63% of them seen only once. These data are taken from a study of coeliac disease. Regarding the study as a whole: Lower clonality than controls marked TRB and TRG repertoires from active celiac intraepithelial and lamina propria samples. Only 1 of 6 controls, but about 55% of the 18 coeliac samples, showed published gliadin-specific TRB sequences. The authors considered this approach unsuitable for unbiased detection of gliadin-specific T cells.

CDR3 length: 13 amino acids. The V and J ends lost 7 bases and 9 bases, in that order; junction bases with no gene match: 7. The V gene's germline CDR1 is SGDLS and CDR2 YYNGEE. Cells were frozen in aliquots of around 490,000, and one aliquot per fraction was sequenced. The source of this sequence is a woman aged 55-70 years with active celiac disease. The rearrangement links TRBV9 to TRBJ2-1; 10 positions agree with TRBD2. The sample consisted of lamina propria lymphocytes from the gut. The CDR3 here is CASGSGGAVEQFF. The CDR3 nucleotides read TGTGCCAGCGGGAGCGGGGGGGCGGTTGAGCAGTTCTTC.